Listed here are 30 T cell receptor beta chains from one sample, sequenced in a study of T cell changes during pregnancy in multiple sclerosis. Assay used: immunoSEQ multiplex PCR; TCRdb lists only in-frame clones, some missing. The data hold around 57,000 clones, with 90% to 95% observed a single time. Source: peripheral blood, taken in the third trimester of pregnancy. The receptor source for this set is a female donor in good health, enrolled as a control in a pregnancy study.

This clone has a single count. The J gene is TRBJ1-5, the V gene TRBV27; no clear D. From germline, CDR1 is MNHEY and CDR2 SMNVEV (reference sequence). Trimming cost V 6 bases and J 0 bases, with 12 bases left between them. The CDR3 covers 15 residues. CDR3 DNA: TGTGCCAGCAGGGGTCGGGAGTATAGCAATCAGCCCCAGCATTTT. Encoded protein: CASRGREYSNQPQHF.

The rearrangement uses TRBV7-9 and TRBJ2-2; 9 nucleotides align to TRBD2. V shed 0 bases, J shed 5 bases, and the junction held 7 bases outside the gene matches. The CDR3 is 17 amino acids. The germline V gene has CDR1 SEHNR and CDR2 FQNEAQ (reference sequence). DNA of the CDR3: TGTGCCAGCAGCTTAGCGCTGCTAACTAGCGGGACCGGGGAGCTGTTTTTT. Translation: CASSLALLTSGTGELFF.

This chain links TRBV6-6 with TRBJ2-2; a weak D match, TRBD1 (5 bases). V was clipped by 6 bases and J by 3 bases, with 11 bases between them. CDR3 length equals 14 residues. From germline, CDR1 is MNHNY and CDR2 SVGAGI (reference sequence). The CDR3 nucleotides are TGTGCCAGCAGGCAGGGAAGAGACACCGGGGAGCTGTTTTTT. Translating gives CASRQGRDTGELFF.

CDR3 in amino acids: CAVGKGLVKGGYTF. The CDR3 bases are TGTGCCGTAGGAAAGGGACTCGTTAAGGGGGGCTACACCTTC. This rearrangement joins TRBV10-3 to TRBJ1-2; D may be TRBD1 (5 bases). CDR1 is ENHRY, CDR2 SYGVKD, per germline. The CDR3 spans 14 residues. The ends were cut back, 11 bases at V and 8 bases at J, with 24 bases in the middle.

The J gene is TRBJ1-1, the V gene TRBV11-2; D is unclear. The V end lost 2 bases, the J end lost 2 bases, and 6 bases lay between the germline ends. CDR3 length: 13 residues. Germline V CDR1 and CDR2: SGHAT, FQNNGV. The CDR3 sequence: CASSLKRNTEAFF. The CDR3 DNA is TGTGCCAGCAGCTTAAAGCGAAACACTGAAGCTTTCTTT. The complete variable domain, with remaining parts taken from reference TRBV11-2 and TRBJ1-1, reads EAGVAQSPRYKIIEKRQSVAFWCNPISGHATLYWYQQILGQGPKLLIQFQNNGVVDDSQLPKDRFSAERLKGVDSTLKIQPAKLEDSAVYLCASSLKRNTEAFFGQGTRLTVV.

The chain combines TRBV7-2 with TRBJ1-1, with TRBD1 matching 7 bases. This CDR3 region has 14 residues. The trim removed 7 bases at V and 6 bases at J, leaving 11 bases unmatched. Germline loops: CDR1 SGHTA, CDR2 FQGNSA. The CDR3 protein is CASTPFQGGPEAFF. The CDR3 DNA reads TGTGCCAGCACCCCATTCCAGGGGGGTCCTGAAGCTTTCTTT.

This chain connects TRBV27 to TRBJ2-2, with TRBD1 as a possible D gene (5 bases). V was clipped by 4 bases and J by 3 bases, with 9 bases between them. This CDR3 is 14 amino acids long. The germline CDR1 and CDR2 sequences are MNHEY and SMNVEV (reference sequence). CDR3 region: CASSSGLHTGELFF. DNA of the CDR3: TGTGCCAGCAGTTCAGGGTTGCACACCGGGGAGCTGTTTTTT.

The chain is built from TRBV27 and TRBJ2-1; 7 bases agree with TRBD1. The V segment lost 2 bases and the J segment 3 bases; nucleotides outside the gene matches: 4. CDR3 length equals 15 residues. CDR1 is MNHEY, CDR2 SMNVEV, per germline (reference sequence). This CDR3 reads CASSLRDSHYNEQFF. The CDR3 DNA is TGTGCCAGCAGTTTAAGGGACAGTCACTACAATGAGCAGTTCTTC.

This chain uses TRBV19 with TRBJ2-1; no firm D call. CDR1 is LNHDA and CDR2 is SQIVND in the germline V gene (reference sequence). Deletions cut 3 bases from V and 0 bases from J, with 9 bases between. CDR3 length equals 15 residues. CDR3 loop: CASSIRSSSYNEQFF. The CDR3 DNA sequence: TGTGCCAGTAGTATCCGCTCGAGCTCCTACAATGAGCAGTTCTTC.

The V call is TRBV5-6, the J call TRBJ2-2, with 8 bases matching TRBD1. This CDR3 is built from 15 residues. J was trimmed by 5 bases and V by 4 bases; bases with no gene match: 7. Germline CDR1 reads SGHDT; CDR2 reads YYEEEE. The CDR3 loop reads CASSVLRQGTGELFF. The DNA for the CDR3 is TGTGCCAGCAGCGTTCTACGACAGGGGACCGGGGAGCTGTTTTTT.

The sample holds one count of this clone. The rearrangement uses TRBV7-4 and TRBJ2-7, with a possible D match to TRBD2 (7 bases). The CDR3 consists of 16 residues. Trimming pared 7 bases from V and 1 base from J, leaving 20 bases between. Germline CDR1 is SGHVT and CDR2 is SQSDAQ. Written as DNA, the CDR3 is TGTGCCAGCACCCAAGGGGGGGGGCGGAGTTCCTACGAGCAGTACTTC. The encoded protein is CASTQGGGRSSYEQYF.

The rearrangement uses TRBV6-6 and TRBJ2-7; unclear D gene. This CDR3 region has 14 residues. The V and J ends lost 2 bases and 3 bases respectively, with 11 bases between them. Germline values: CDR1 MNHNY, CDR2 SVGAGI (reference sequence). In DNA form, the CDR3 reads TGTGCCAGCAGTTACGTGGGCCGAGACTACGAGCAGTACTTC. This sequence encodes CASSYVGRDYEQYF.

This clone showed up just a few times. The rearrangement links TRBV15 to TRBJ1-5; weak D call: TRBD1 (5 bases). This CDR3 region has 17 residues. Germline CDR1 is LNHNV and CDR2 is YYDKDF (reference sequence). Trimming took off 5 bases at V and 12 bases at J, with 29 bases between the two ends. CDR3 DNA: TGTGCCACCAGCTTACAAGGCGGGGCTGGGATTGCCCGGGGCCAGCATTTT. Translated: CATSLQGGAGIARGQHF. Combining the CDR3 with reference TRBV15 and TRBJ1-5 gives the whole variable domain DAMVIQNPRYQVTQFGKPVTLSCSQTLNHNVMYWYQQKSSQAPKLLFHYYDKDFNNEADTPDNFQSRRPNTSFCFLDIRSPGLGDTAMYLCATSLQGGAGIARGQHFGDGTRLSIL.

V and J are TRBV21-1 and TRBJ1-4. TRBV21-1 represents a pseudogene. The CDR3 loop spans 17 amino acids. CDR3 DNA: TGTGCCAGCAGCAAAGGGGGGGGACGCCCAAGGAGGGAAAAACTGTTTTTT. Its protein product is CASSKGGGRPRREKLFF.

The chain employs TRBV29-1 and TRBJ1-3; D perhaps matches TRBD1 (6 bases). The CDR3 length is 14 residues. V lost 4 bases and J lost 4, with 14 bases in between. From germline, CDR1 is SQVTM and CDR2 ANQGSEA. As DNA, the CDR3 is TGCAGCGTTGTTACCCAGGGGCTCGGAAACACCATATATTTT. It specifies CSVVTQGLGNTIYF.

The gene calls are TRBV28 and TRBJ2-1; 14 nucleotides line up with TRBD2. The junction had 6 bases not matched to a gene; V was cut back by 9 bases and J by 2 bases. Germline CDR1 MDHEN, CDR2 SYDVKM. The CDR3 spans 16 residues. CDR3 residues: CASHGTSGGTYNEQFF. In DNA, the CDR3 is TGTGCCAGTCACGGGACTAGCGGGGGCACCTACAATGAGCAGTTCTTC.

This chain uses TRBV14 with TRBJ1-1, with 8 bases aligning to TRBD1. Germline V gene data show CDR1 as SGHDN and CDR2 as FVKESK. CDR3 length: 14 amino acids. The junction had 6 bases not matched to a gene; V was cut back by 6 bases and J by 3 bases. The CDR3 protein is CASSRRTGHTEAFF. DNA for the CDR3: TGTGCCAGCAGTCGCAGGACAGGGCACACTGAAGCTTTCTTT.

The gene calls are TRBV10-3 and TRBJ2-3; possibly TRBD2 for D (6 bases). Deletions cut 10 bases from V and 6 bases from J, with 14 bases between. CDR3 length equals 12 residues. CDR1 is ENHRY and CDR2 is SYGVKD in the germline V gene. CDR3: CATGTATDTQYF. The CDR3 bases are TGTGCCACAGGGACTGCGACGGATACGCAGTATTTT.

This chain uses TRBV27 with TRBJ2-1, with TRBD2 matching over 14 bases. Unmatched junction bases numbered 6, after V lost 6 bases and J lost 14 bases. This CDR3 has 13 amino acids. Germline CDR1 MNHEY, CDR2 SMNVEV (reference sequence). As DNA, the CDR3 is TGTGCCAGCAGCCCCGGGACTAGCGGGAGTAAGTTCTTC. As protein: CASSPGTSGSKFF.

V gene TRBV9 combines with J gene TRBJ1-6; D possibly corresponds to TRBD1 (6 bases). V lost 2 bases and J lost 13, with 19 bases in between. The CDR3 runs 15 residues. In germline, CDR1 is SGDLS, CDR2 YYNGEE. For the CDR3, the DNA is TGTGCCAGCAGCGTTGATGCCGCAAGGACAGCCCCCCTCCACTTT. This gives the protein CASSVDAARTAPLHF.

The J gene is TRBJ1-5, the V gene TRBV28, with D possibly matching TRBD1 (6 bases). This CDR3 contains 14 residues. Germline V gives CDR1 MDHEN, CDR2 SYDVKM. V was cut by 6 bases and J by 1 base, with 10 bases left in between. The CDR3 here is CASRFQGSNQPQHF. DNA for the CDR3: TGTGCCAGCAGGTTTCAGGGGAGCAATCAGCCCCAGCATTTT. Filled out from reference TRBV28 and TRBJ1-5, the complete variable domain reads DVKVTQSSRYLVKRTGEKVFLECVQDMDHENMFWYRQDPGLGLRLIYFSYDVKMKEKGDIPEGYSVSREKKERFSLILESASTNQTSMYLCASRFQGSNQPQHFGDGTRLSIL.

V and J are TRBV27 and TRBJ2-1; 10 nucleotides align to TRBD2. The germline V gene has CDR1 MNHEY and CDR2 SMNVEV (reference sequence). With 3 bases clipped from V and 7 bases from J, the junction kept 3 bases outside the gene matches. This CDR3 is 14 amino acids long. CDR3 DNA sequence: TGTGCCAGCAGTTTCCTAGCGGGAGTGAATGAGCAGTTCTTC. Its protein is CASSFLAGVNEQFF.

A few counts support this clone. This chain connects TRBV28 to TRBJ1-5; D gene ambiguous. Germline V gene lookup returns CDR1 MDHEN and CDR2 SYDVKM. The CDR3 consists of 14 residues. V dropped 11 bases and J dropped 4 bases, with 18 bases sitting between them. The CDR3 loop reads CACVSVPYNQPQHF. CDR3 DNA sequence: TGTGCCTGCGTCTCGGTACCCTATAATCAGCCCCAGCATTTT. Complete variable domain (other parts from reference TRBV28 and TRBJ1-5): DVKVTQSSRYLVKRTGEKVFLECVQDMDHENMFWYRQDPGLGLRLIYFSYDVKMKEKGDIPEGYSVSREKKERFSLILESASTNQTSMYLCACVSVPYNQPQHFGDGTRLSIL.

The chain recombines TRBV15 with TRBJ2-1; TRBD1 is a possible D gene (6 bases). The CDR3 has 14 amino acids. V was pared by 5 bases and J by 7 bases, with 15 bases between. In germline, CDR1 is LNHNV, CDR2 YYDKDF (reference sequence). The CDR3 spells CATSWAGARNEQFF. The CDR3 DNA sequence: TGTGCCACCAGCTGGGCAGGGGCCCGAAATGAGCAGTTCTTC. Full variable domain (rest looked up from reference TRBV15 and TRBJ2-1): DAMVIQNPRYQVTQFGKPVTLSCSQTLNHNVMYWYQQKSSQAPKLLFHYYDKDFNNEADTPDNFQSRRPNTSFCFLDIRSPGLGDTAMYLCATSWAGARNEQFFGPGTRLTVL.

The rearrangement uses TRBV11-2 and TRBJ2-5; D possibly corresponds to TRBD1 (6 bases). This CDR3 has 14 amino acids. The V end was cut by 5 bases, the J end by 2 bases, with 12 bases between. In germline, CDR1 is SGHAT, CDR2 FQNNGV. The CDR3 reads CASSQGIAQETQYF. The CDR3 DNA reads TGTGCCAGCAGCCAGGGGATTGCGCAAGAGACCCAGTACTTC. The variable domain in full, completed from reference TRBV11-2 and TRBJ2-5, reads EAGVAQSPRYKIIEKRQSVAFWCNPISGHATLYWYQQILGQGPKLLIQFQNNGVVDDSQLPKDRFSAERLKGVDSTLKIQPAKLEDSAVYLCASSQGIAQETQYFGPGTRLLVL.

The chain is built from TRBV29-1 and TRBJ2-6; D not certain. Germline V gives CDR1 SQVTM, CDR2 ANQGSEA. This CDR3 region has 19 residues. V was shortened by 1 base and J by 4 bases, with 23 bases between the two germline ends. The chain's CDR3 is CSVEATWSDAWAGANVLTF. The CDR3 DNA follows: TGCAGCGTTGAAGCCACCTGGTCCGACGCTTGGGCAGGGGCCAACGTCCTGACTTTC. Supplemented by reference TRBV29-1 and TRBJ2-6, the full variable domain reads SAVISQKPSRDICQRGTSLTIQCQVDSQVTMMFWYRQQPGQSLTLIATANQGSEATYESGFVIDKFPISRPNLTFSTLTVSNMSPEDSSIYLCSVEATWSDAWAGANVLTFGAGSRLTVL.

The chain couples TRBV5-4 to TRBJ2-6, with D uncertain. Germline assignment: CDR1 SGHNT and CDR2 YYREEE (reference sequence). There are 15 residues in the CDR3. V lost 4 bases, J lost 0 bases, and 8 bases lay in between. CDR3 in DNA: TGTGCCAGCAGCCCCGCTAACTCTGGGGCCAACGTCCTGACTTTC. As protein: CASSPANSGANVLTF.

CDR3 sequence: CASSSHTFMNTEAFF. In nucleotides, the CDR3 is TGTGCCAGCAGTTCACACACGTTCATGAACACTGAAGCTTTCTTT. J is TRBJ1-1 and V is TRBV27; D gene uncertain. This CDR3 has 15 amino acids. CDR1 is MNHEY and CDR2 is SMNVEV in the germline V gene (reference sequence). Between the trimmed V and J ends, which lost 4 bases and 0 bases, there was a span of 12 bases.

The J gene is TRBJ1-2, the V gene TRBV11-2; no clear D gene. The V gene lost 1 base and the J gene lost 8 bases, with 11 bases spanning the gap. CDR3 length: 13 amino acids. CDR1 is SGHAT, CDR2 FQNNGV, per germline. This CDR3 is CASSLGGVKGYTF. The CDR3, as DNA: TGTGCCAGCAGCTTAGGCGGGGTGAAGGGCTACACCTTC.

In regard to this clone: The junction and the germline gene differ at one end; a read error may be behind it. The chain links TRBV6-6 to TRBJ2-6; possible D gene TRBD1, 5 bases. Germline CDR1 and CDR2: MNHNY and SVGAGI (reference sequence). The CDR3 is made up of 16 amino acids. Here the CDR3 DNA reads TGTGCCAGCAGGGGGCAGGTTCCCTCTGGGGTCAACGTCCTGACTTTC. This encodes CASRGQVPSGVNVLTF.